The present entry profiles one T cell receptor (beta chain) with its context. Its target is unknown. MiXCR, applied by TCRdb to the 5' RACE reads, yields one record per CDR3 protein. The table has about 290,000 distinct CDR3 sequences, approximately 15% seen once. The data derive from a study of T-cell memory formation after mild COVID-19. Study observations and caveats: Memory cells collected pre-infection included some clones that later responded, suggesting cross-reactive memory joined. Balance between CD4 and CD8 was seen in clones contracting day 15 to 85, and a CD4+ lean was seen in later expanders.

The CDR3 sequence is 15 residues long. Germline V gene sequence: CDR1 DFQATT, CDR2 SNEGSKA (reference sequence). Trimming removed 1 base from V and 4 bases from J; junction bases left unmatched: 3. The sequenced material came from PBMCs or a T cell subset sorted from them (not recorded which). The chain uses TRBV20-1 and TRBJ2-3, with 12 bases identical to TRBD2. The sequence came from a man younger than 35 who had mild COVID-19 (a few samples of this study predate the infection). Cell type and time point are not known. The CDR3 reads CSARALAGGSDTQYF. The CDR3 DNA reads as TGCAGTGCTAGAGCACTAGCGGGGGGATCAGATACGCAGTATTTT.